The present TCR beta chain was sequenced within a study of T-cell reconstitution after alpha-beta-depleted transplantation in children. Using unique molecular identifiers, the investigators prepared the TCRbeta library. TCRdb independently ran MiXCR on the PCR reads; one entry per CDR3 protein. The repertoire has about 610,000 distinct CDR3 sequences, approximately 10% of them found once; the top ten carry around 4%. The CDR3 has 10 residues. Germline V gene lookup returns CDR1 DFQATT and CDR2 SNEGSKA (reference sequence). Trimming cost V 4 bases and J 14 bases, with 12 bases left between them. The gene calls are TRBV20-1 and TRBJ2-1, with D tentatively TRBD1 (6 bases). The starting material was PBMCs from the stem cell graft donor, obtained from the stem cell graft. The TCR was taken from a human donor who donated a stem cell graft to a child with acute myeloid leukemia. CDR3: CSATGQGKFF. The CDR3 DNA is TGCAGTGCTACGGGACAAGGGAAGTTCTTC.